The 16 T cell receptor beta chains presented below share a single source sample, sequenced in a study of T cells in Graves' hyperthyroidism and ophthalmopathy. RNA transcripts served as the template for amplifying TCR beta CDR3 regions. In the first-round RT-PCR of the TCR CDR3, the HTBI primer set was used. Via MiXCR, TCRdb re-called the multiplex PCR reads, giving one row per CDR3 protein. The repertoire holds roughly 800,000 distinct CDR3 sequences, with around 39% as singletons. The sample was blood. All receptors come from a man aged 18 to 29 with Graves' hyperthyroidism.

V is TRBV19 and J is TRBJ2-7; D remains ambiguous. The germline V and J ends were trimmed by 5 bases and 2 bases, with 10 bases remaining between them. The CDR3 is made up of 13 amino acids. The V gene's germline CDR1 is LNHDA and CDR2 SQIVND (reference sequence). As DNA, the CDR3 is TGTGCCAGTAGTGAAGACCGGGCCTACGAGCAGTACTTC. This gives the protein CASSEDRAYEQYF.

The rearrangement links TRBV10-3 to TRBJ1-4; perhaps TRBD1 as D (5 bases). CDR3 size: 13 residues. V lost 3 bases to trimming and J lost 8 bases, with 10 bases between them. In germline, CDR1 is ENHRY, CDR2 SYGVKD. The CDR3 sequence is CAISDWGKEKLFF. As DNA, the CDR3 is TGTGCCATCAGTGACTGGGGGAAGGAAAAACTGTTTTTT.

Notes on this clonotype: A much larger clone differs by one base, so this may be a read error. The V gene is TRBV10-2, the J gene TRBJ2-5; D is unresolved. The germline V and J ends were trimmed by 3 bases and 0 bases, with 17 bases remaining between them. CDR3 length equals 17 residues. Looked up from germline, CDR1 is WSHSY and CDR2 is SAAADI. As DNA, the CDR3 is TGCGCCAGCAGTGACCCGAGCCTATCGATGTACCAAGAGACCCAGTACTTC. Protein product: CASSDPSLSMYQETQYF.

The gene calls are TRBV24-1 and TRBJ2-6; 7 bases map to TRBD1. The CDR3 contains 15 residues. V gave up 7 bases and J gave up 4 bases; unmatched junction bases: 6. Germline V gives CDR1 KGHDR, CDR2 SFDVKD. CDR3 nucleotide sequence: TGTGCCACCAGGAAGGGGGCCTCAGGGGCCAACGTCCTGACTTTC. It is translated as CATRKGASGANVLTF.

The chain employs TRBV7-9 and TRBJ1-1; D is ambiguous. Germline V gene lookup returns CDR1 SEHNR and CDR2 FQNEAQ (reference sequence). The V gene lost 5 bases and the J gene lost 4 bases, with 17 bases spanning the gap. This CDR3 spans 15 amino acids. CDR3 loop: CASSQPHLGGTEAFF. The CDR3 DNA reads TGTGCCAGCAGCCAGCCCCATCTGGGAGGCACTGAAGCTTTCTTT.

Many counts were recorded for this clonotype. The chain employs TRBV20-1 and TRBJ1-1, with 7 bases lining up with TRBD1. In germline, CDR1 is DFQATT, CDR2 SNEGSKA (reference sequence). V trimming: 6 bases; J trimming: 13 bases; junction bases outside the gene matches: 14. The CDR3 has 12 residues. In DNA form, the CDR3 reads TGCAGTGCCGCGCGCCGGACAGGAGGTCTTTTCTTT. It yields the protein CSAARRTGGLFF.

This clonotype showed up just a few times. V usage is TRBV25-1 and J usage is TRBJ2-5, with D uncertain. The J call is uncertain, as TRBJ2-1 better fits the DNA end. Germline V gives CDR1 MGHDK, CDR2 SYGVNS. The CDR3 length is 12 residues. CDR3 loop: CASRGYSAEQFF. The CDR3 DNA reads as TGTGCCAGCAGGGGCTACTCCGCCGAGCAGTTCTTC.

This clonotype occurred many times. This rearrangement joins TRBV19 to TRBJ1-6; possibly TRBD1 for D (5 bases). The CDR3 loop spans 15 amino acids. Germline CDR1 LNHDA, CDR2 SQIVND (reference sequence). Trimming shortened V by 1 base and J by 6 bases, and 10 bases separated the two germline ends. The CDR3 DNA reads as TGTGCCAGTAGTATAGCGGGACGGCCTAATTCACCCCTCCACTTT. It is translated as CASSIAGRPNSPLHF.

The rearrangement joins TRBV14 to TRBJ2-7, with D maybe TRBD2 (5 bases). Germline CDR1 and CDR2: SGHDN and FVKESK. V gave up 1 base and J gave up 5 bases, with 12 bases separating them. There are 14 residues in the CDR3. This CDR3 is CASSQVARGHEQYF. DNA for the CDR3: TGTGCCAGCAGCCAAGTCGCCCGAGGGCACGAGCAGTACTTC.

This clonotype has ten or more counts. This rearrangement joins TRBV15 to TRBJ2-5; TRBD2 is a possible D gene (5 bases). V shed 1 base and J shed 2 bases, with 8 bases lying between them. The germline gives CDR1 LNHNV, CDR2 YYDKDF (reference sequence). There are 14 residues in the CDR3. CDR3 bases: TGTGCCACCAGCAGAGGACCGGGACAAGAGACCCAGTACTTC. Translating it yields CATSRGPGQETQYF.

CDR3 nucleotides: TGCAGTGCCGCCACTGGCGGGGTCAATCAGCCCCAGCATTTT. It is translated as CSAATGGVNQPQHF. V and J are TRBV20-1 and TRBJ1-5; no reliable D call. The germline V gene has CDR1 DFQATT and CDR2 SNEGSKA (reference sequence). V was cut by 6 bases and J by 3 bases, with 15 bases left in between. The CDR3 sequence is 14 residues long.

The chain couples TRBV9 to TRBJ1-2; maybe TRBD1 (5 bases). Germline V gene sequence: CDR1 SGDLS, CDR2 YYNGEE. V lost 0 bases to trimming and J lost 4 bases, with 13 bases between them. The CDR3 runs to 15 residues. The CDR3: CASSVGGSSSYGYTF. For the CDR3, the DNA is TGTGCCAGCAGCGTAGGGGGCAGCTCCAGCTATGGCTACACCTTC.

A few counts support this clonotype. The genes are TRBV7-8 and TRBJ2-2, with 11 nucleotides matching TRBD2. The CDR3 covers 17 residues. The V gene end was trimmed by 5 bases and the J gene end by 3 bases; junction bases not matched to a gene: 8. CDR1 is SGHVS and CDR2 is FQNEAQ in the germline V gene. CDR3 coding DNA: TGTGCCAGCAGCAGGGGGTTTAGCGGGGGGGACACCGGGGAGCTGTTTTTT. Its translation: CASSRGFSGGDTGELFF.

Comments on this clonotype: A much larger clonotype is one base distant, so this may be a read error. The chain employs TRBV20-1 and TRBJ2-7; TRBD1 matches 8 bases. The germline gives CDR1 DFQATT, CDR2 SNEGSKA (reference sequence). Unmatched junction bases numbered 9, after V lost 5 bases and J lost 3 bases. The CDR3 runs to 14 residues. CDR3 loop: CSAPPRTGSYEQYF. The CDR3 DNA sequence: TGCAGTGCTCCGCCCCGGACAGGGAGCTACGAGCAGTACTTC.

The rearrangement links TRBV20-1 to TRBJ2-3; the D is unclear. Germline CDR1 and CDR2: DFQATT and SNEGSKA (reference sequence). This CDR3 is built from 14 residues. DNA of the CDR3: TGCAGCACCTTGGCATCCTTCAGCACAGATACGCAGTATTTT. This codes for CSTLASFSTDTQYF.

This clonotype was picked up a small number of times. J is TRBJ2-7 and V is TRBV6-6; 10 nucleotides agree with TRBD2. In germline, CDR1 is MNHNY, CDR2 SVGAGI (reference sequence). The CDR3 has 15 residues. Trimming took 2 bases from V and 7 from J; bases not matched to a gene: 8. This CDR3 is CASSYILLAGHEQYF. In DNA, the CDR3 is TGTGCCAGCAGTTACATCCTACTAGCGGGGCATGAGCAGTACTTC.